This T cell receptor (beta chain) was identified during a study of cytomegalovirus exposure and HLA in healthy donors. Overall study results and limits: Within an earlier analysis, most TCR beta V segments proved productive either about 87% or about 30% of the time. A few chains tied to CMV proved CMV antigen-specific in vitro.

There are a few counts of this clone. Its antigen is as yet unknown. Likely unrecorded immune exposures existed in these nominally healthy donors. The germline V gene has CDR1 SEHNR and CDR2 FQNEAQ (reference sequence). With 5 bases removed from V and 0 bases from J, the gap between germline ends came to 13 bases. The CDR3 spans 15 residues. 13 Jbeta primers and 60 Vbeta primers were used for the PCR. Assay: immunoSEQ multiplex PCR; the TCRdb copy retains only in-frame clones and omits some. The sample has about 180,000 clones; around 80% are singletons. The chain carries TRBV7-9 and TRBJ1-1; D is unresolved. Sequencing was performed on PBMCs. This sequence originates from a man between 18 and 35 years old in good health and CMV-seronegative. CDR3 sequence reads: CASSLIPPLNTEAFF. The DNA for the CDR3 is TGTGCCAGCAGCCTAATTCCGCCATTGAACACTGAAGCTTTCTTT. Full variable domain (rest looked up from reference TRBV7-9 and TRBJ1-1): DTGVSQNPRHKITKRGQNVTFRCDPISEHNRLYWYRQTLGQGPEFLTYFQNEAQLEKSRLLSDRFSAERPKGSFSTLEIQRTEQGDSAMYLCASSLIPPLNTEAFFGQGTRLTVV.